Presented here are 28 T cell receptor beta chains from one specimen sequenced in a study of CD8+ T cells in alopecia areata. Extraction of RNA preceded its reverse transcription into cDNA, which served as the sequencing template. TCRdb keeps only in-frame clones here, not all; method: immunoSEQ multiplex PCR. The sample includes about 120,000 clones, less than 80% of them seen just once. The specimen sequenced was CD4+ T cells sorted from blood. The source of these receptors is a human donor in good health.

The J gene is TRBJ1-2, the V gene TRBV29-1; 10 bases align to TRBD1. Germline V lookup: CDR1 SQVTM, CDR2 ANQGSEA. The CDR3 runs to 16 residues. Germline trimming cut 3 bases from V and 4 bases from J; bases unmatched to any gene: 11. The CDR3 region is CSVEGDRGLIGYGYTF. The CDR3 DNA sequence: TGCAGCGTTGAGGGGGACAGGGGCCTTATTGGCTATGGCTACACCTTC. The complete variable domain, with remaining parts taken from reference TRBV29-1 and TRBJ1-2, reads SAVISQKPSRDICQRGTSLTIQCQVDSQVTMMFWYRQQPGQSLTLIATANQGSEATYESGFVIDKFPISRPNLTFSTLTVSNMSPEDSSIYLCSVEGDRGLIGYGYTFGSGTRLTVV.

V and J are TRBV13 and TRBJ1-1, with 8 bases lining up with TRBD1. The germline CDR1 and CDR2 sequences are PRHDT and FYEKMQ (reference sequence). CDR3 size: 15 residues. V lost 5 bases to trimming and J lost 6 bases; unmatched junction nucleotides: 11. The CDR3 sequence: CASSGSTGEVAEAFF. The CDR3 DNA follows: TGTGCCAGCAGCGGCTCGACAGGGGAGGTGGCTGAAGCTTTCTTT.

The rearrangement uses TRBV30 and TRBJ2-1, with 7 bases aligning to TRBD2. There are 15 residues in the CDR3. Germline-derived CDR1 and CDR2 are GTSNPN and SVGIG (reference sequence). With 0 bases clipped from V and 9 bases from J, the junction kept 11 bases outside the gene matches. For the CDR3, the DNA is TGTGCCTGGAGTGTACTGGTGCGGTCGGGGGGTGAGCAGTTCTTC. Protein product: CAWSVLVRSGGEQFF.

This chain links TRBV27 with TRBJ1-2; D remains ambiguous. Trimming left V 4 bases short and J 2 bases short, with 14 bases between. Germline V CDR1 and CDR2: MNHEY, SMNVEV (reference sequence). The CDR3 has 15 residues. The DNA for the CDR3 is TGTGCCAGCAGTTCGCCAGGCACGGGGAACTATGGCTACACCTTC. Protein sequence: CASSSPGTGNYGYTF.

This chain joins TRBV29-1 and TRBJ2-3; possible D gene TRBD2, 6 bases. V was clipped by 5 bases and J by 3 bases, with 15 bases between them. The germline CDR1 and CDR2 sequences are SQVTM and ANQGSEA. The CDR3 is 14 residues long. CDR3 coding DNA: TGCAGCGTTAAAGCTAATGGGAGGACAGATACGCAGTATTTT. Amino acid sequence: CSVKANGRTDTQYF.

Concerning this clone: The same CDR3 is also encoded by other DNA sequences in this sample. This CDR3 reads CASSLVGEGTEAFF. The CDR3 nucleotides are TGTGCCAGCAGCTTGGTGGGGGAGGGAACTGAAGCTTTCTTT. The chain recombines TRBV5-4 with TRBJ1-1, with a possible D match to TRBD1 (5 bases). The V gene lost 0 bases and the J gene lost 5 bases, with 11 bases spanning the gap. There are 14 residues in the CDR3. Germline V lookup: CDR1 SGHNT, CDR2 YYREEE (reference sequence).

In this sample, this clone turned up once. This sequence joins TRBV29-1 and TRBJ2-7; no clear D gene. Per the germline V gene, CDR1 is SQVTM and CDR2 is ANQGSEA. The CDR3 length is 13 residues. V lost 0 bases and J lost 1, with 7 bases in between. The CDR3 nucleotides are TGCAGCGTTGAAGATCCTGGATCCTACGAGCAGTACTTC. This sequence encodes CSVEDPGSYEQYF.

V and J are TRBV29-1 and TRBJ2-2, with D possibly matching TRBD2 (5 bases). The V end lost 5 bases, the J end lost 4 bases, and 11 bases lay between the germline ends. CDR3 length: 13 amino acids. The V gene's germline CDR1 is SQVTM and CDR2 ANQGSEA. The CDR3 reads CSVPGRGTGELFF. Written as DNA, the CDR3 is TGCAGCGTTCCCGGACGGGGCACCGGGGAGCTGTTTTTT.

This chain connects TRBV7-2 to TRBJ1-2; D gene ambiguous. The germline V and J ends were trimmed by 1 base and 5 bases, with 5 bases remaining between them. The CDR3 is 12 residues long. CDR1 is SGHTA, CDR2 FQGNSA, per germline. In nucleotides, the CDR3 is TGTGCCAGCAGCTTAGTCTTGTATGGCTACACCTTC. Amino acid sequence: CASSLVLYGYTF.

This clone was recorded a few times. This sequence joins TRBV19 and TRBJ2-2; D tentatively fits TRBD1 or TRBD2 (5 bases each). Germline V gives CDR1 LNHDA, CDR2 SQIVND (reference sequence). The CDR3 consists of 16 residues. V was trimmed by 6 bases and J by 1 base, leaving 15 bases between them. The CDR3 here is CASRFSGTMNTGELFF. The CDR3 bases are TGTGCCAGTAGATTTTCCGGGACCATGAACACCGGGGAGCTGTTTTTT.

The sample holds a few counts of this clone. The V gene is TRBV25-1, the J gene TRBJ2-2; D is ambiguous. V dropped 6 bases and J dropped 0 bases, with 5 bases sitting between them. Germline loops: CDR1 MGHDK, CDR2 SYGVNS. This CDR3 comprises 13 residues. As DNA, the CDR3 is TGTGCCAGCAGGGACCCGAACACCGGGGAGCTGTTTTTT. Translated, it gives CASRDPNTGELFF.

The chain uses TRBV30 and TRBJ1-2; D uncertain. Trimming cost V 2 bases and J 2 bases, with 6 bases left between them. The CDR3 covers 12 residues. The germline V gene encodes CDR1 GTSNPN and CDR2 SVGIG (reference sequence). CDR3 nucleotides: TGTGCCTGGAGTTCCGGCAACTATGGCTACACCTTC. As protein: CAWSSGNYGYTF. Based on the CDR3 plus reference TRBV30 and TRBJ1-2, the full variable domain is SQTIHQWPATLVQPVGSPLSLECTVEGTSNPNLYWYRQAAGRGLQLLFYSVGIGQISSEVPQNLSASRPQDRQFILSSKKLLLSDSGFYLCAWSSGNYGYTFGSGTRLTVV.

This chain uses TRBV30 with TRBJ2-3; D may be TRBD2 (7 bases). Looked up from germline, CDR1 is GTSNPN and CDR2 is SVGIG (reference sequence). CDR3 size: 15 residues. The germline V and J ends were trimmed by 2 bases and 3 bases, with 15 bases remaining between them. The CDR3 nucleotides read TGTGCCTGGAGTCGGGGGAGGGGGAGAACAGATACGCAGTATTTT. Encoded protein: CAWSRGRGRTDTQYF.

The genes are TRBV5-4 and TRBJ2-5; D remains unclear. The CDR3 runs to 13 residues. V was clipped by 2 bases and J by 7 bases, with 12 bases between them. Germline V lookup: CDR1 SGHNT, CDR2 YYREEE (reference sequence). CDR3 nucleotide sequence: TGTGCCAGCAGCTTTTATGGGGTCCGGACCCAGTACTTC. The encoded protein is CASSFYGVRTQYF.

The genes are TRBV27 and TRBJ2-5; the match to TRBD2 covers 15 bases. The CDR3 totals 16 residues. Germline V CDR1 and CDR2: MNHEY, SMNVEV (reference sequence). The trim removed 5 bases at V and 5 bases at J, leaving 6 bases unmatched. The DNA of the CDR3 is TGTGCCAGCAGTCCGGGACTAGCGGGGGGTATCGAGACCCAGTACTTC. Protein product: CASSPGLAGGIETQYF.

The rearrangement links TRBV30 to TRBJ1-6, with a weak D call TRBD1 (5 bases). Trimming took off 8 bases at V and 3 bases at J, with 11 bases between the two ends. CDR3 length: 13 residues. Looked up from germline, CDR1 is GTSNPN and CDR2 is SVGIG (reference sequence). The CDR3 DNA reads as TGTGCCGGGGTCCAGGGCTATAATTCACCCCTCCACTTT. Translation gives CAGVQGYNSPLHF.

Only a few counts were recorded for this clone. V is TRBV23-1 and J is TRBJ1-2, with D uncertain. TRBV23-1 is marked as an open reading frame, function uncertain. The germline V and J ends were trimmed by 7 bases and 4 bases, with 16 bases remaining between them. The CDR3 has 14 amino acids. CDR3 nucleotide sequence: TGCGCCAGCACCGGGCAGGTTGGGTGCTATGGCTACACCTTC. Translation gives CASTGQVGCYGYTF.

The chain links TRBV13 to TRBJ1-1; D is uncertain. Germline V lookup: CDR1 PRHDT, CDR2 FYEKMQ (reference sequence). Trimming left V 6 bases short and J 1 base short, with 9 bases between. This CDR3 comprises 13 residues. The CDR3 loop is CASSFDGNTEAFF. The CDR3 coding sequence is TGTGCCAGCAGTTTTGATGGGAACACTGAAGCTTTCTTT.

This clone was recorded only once. The V call is TRBV4-1, the J call TRBJ1-5; D is uncertain. Trimming left V 2 bases short and J 0 bases short, with 11 bases between. The CDR3 loop spans 16 amino acids. CDR1 is MGHRA, CDR2 YSYEKL, per germline. The CDR3 protein is CASSQTAGHSNQPQHF. For the CDR3, the DNA is TGCGCCAGCAGCCAAACCGCCGGGCATAGCAATCAGCCCCAGCATTTT.

The gene calls are TRBV6-5 and TRBJ1-2; D ambiguous. CDR1 is MNHEY and CDR2 is SVGAGI in the germline V gene. With 8 bases removed from V and 4 bases from J, the gap between germline ends came to 8 bases. CDR3 size: 11 residues. CDR3 nucleotide sequence: TGTGCCAGCCAAACTTCCTATGGCTACACCTTC. Translating it yields CASQTSYGYTF.

This clone was observed once. The sample holds other DNA sequences that translate to the same CDR3. The V gene is TRBV29-1, the J gene TRBJ2-5; D uncertain. V dropped 4 bases and J dropped 2 bases, with 8 bases sitting between them. CDR1 SQVTM and CDR2 ANQGSEA come from the germline V gene. The CDR3 extends over 12 amino acids. The CDR3 here is CSVGRPQETQYF. DNA of the CDR3: TGCAGCGTTGGGCGACCGCAAGAGACCCAGTACTTC.

V and J are TRBV29-1 and TRBJ1-2; 7 nucleotides agree with TRBD1. The CDR3 runs 15 residues. Germline V gene sequence: CDR1 SQVTM, CDR2 ANQGSEA. With V trimmed by 1 base and J by 1 base, 6 bases remained unmatched. The CDR3 region has the DNA TGCAGCGTTGAAGCGGGACAGAGAAATAACTATGGCTACACCTTC. Residues: CSVEAGQRNNYGYTF.

The rearrangement uses TRBV4-1 and TRBJ1-2; the D gene is possibly TRBD1 (5 bases). V was cut by 1 base and J by 5 bases, with 11 bases left in between. This CDR3 is built from 14 residues. CDR1 and CDR2 from the germline V gene are MGHRA and YSYEKL. The CDR3 spells CASSQGRGTYGYTF. DNA for the CDR3: TGCGCCAGCAGCCAAGGCAGAGGGACTTATGGCTACACCTTC.

The gene calls are TRBV30 and TRBJ1-1; no definite D call. The V end was cut by 0 bases, the J end by 5 bases, with 10 bases between. Germline CDR1 reads GTSNPN; CDR2 reads SVGIG (reference sequence). The CDR3 loop spans 13 amino acids. The CDR3 coding sequence is TGTGCCTGGAGTGTGTCAGGCAGGACTGAAGCTTTCTTT. It is translated as CAWSVSGRTEAFF.

Points on this clone: The same CDR3 arises from other DNA sequences in this sample as well. The rearrangement joins TRBV30 to TRBJ2-7, with D hard to call. There are 13 residues in the CDR3. Per germline, CDR1 GTSNPN and CDR2 SVGIG (reference sequence). Trimming removed 0 bases at V and 4 bases at J, with 10 bases between. The CDR3 DNA sequence: TGTGCCTGGAGTGTAACCGGCGGTTACGAGCAGTACTTC. Translated, it gives CAWSVTGGYEQYF.

The chain couples TRBV30 to TRBJ1-1; perhaps TRBD1 as D (6 bases). This CDR3 comprises 12 residues. V lost 7 bases to trimming and J lost 3 bases, with 12 bases between them. CDR1 is GTSNPN and CDR2 is SVGIG in the germline V gene (reference sequence). The CDR3 nucleotides read TGTGCCTCAGGACAGCGGGACACTGAAGCTTTCTTT. Its translation is CASGQRDTEAFF.

The V call is TRBV7-9, the J call TRBJ2-7; 8 bases map to TRBD1. Unmatched junction bases numbered 7, after V lost 3 bases and J lost 6 bases. This CDR3 region has 14 residues. Germline V gene lookup returns CDR1 SEHNR and CDR2 FQNEAQ (reference sequence). CDR3 DNA: TGTGCCAGCAGCTTGGACAGGGAGGTAGGCGAGCAGTACTTC. Amino acid sequence: CASSLDREVGEQYF. Combining the CDR3 with reference TRBV7-9 and TRBJ2-7 gives the whole variable domain DTGVSQNPRHKITKRGQNVTFRCDPISEHNRLYWYRQTLGQGPEFLTYFQNEAQLEKSRLLSDRFSAERPKGSFSTLEIQRTEQGDSAMYLCASSLDREVGEQYFGPGTRLTVT.

The chain couples TRBV29-1 to TRBJ2-3; maybe TRBD1 (6 bases). V lost 6 bases to trimming and J lost 0 bases, with 13 bases between them. The length of the CDR3 is 14 residues. Germline-derived CDR1 and CDR2 are SQVTM and ANQGSEA. The CDR3: CSVQGGPSTDTQYF. The CDR3 DNA sequence: TGCAGCGTGCAAGGGGGACCCAGCACAGATACGCAGTATTTT.